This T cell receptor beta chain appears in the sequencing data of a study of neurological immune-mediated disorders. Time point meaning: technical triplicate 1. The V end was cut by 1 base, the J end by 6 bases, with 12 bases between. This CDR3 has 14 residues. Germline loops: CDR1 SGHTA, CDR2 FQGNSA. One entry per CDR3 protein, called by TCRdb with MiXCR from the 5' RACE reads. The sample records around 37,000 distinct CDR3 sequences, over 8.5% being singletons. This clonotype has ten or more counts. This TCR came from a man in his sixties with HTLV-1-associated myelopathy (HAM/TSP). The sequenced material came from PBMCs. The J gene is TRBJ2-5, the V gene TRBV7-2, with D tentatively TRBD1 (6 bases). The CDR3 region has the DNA TGTGCCAGCAGCTTAGGAGGGGGTGAAAAGACCCAGTACTTC. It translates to CASSLGGGEKTQYF.